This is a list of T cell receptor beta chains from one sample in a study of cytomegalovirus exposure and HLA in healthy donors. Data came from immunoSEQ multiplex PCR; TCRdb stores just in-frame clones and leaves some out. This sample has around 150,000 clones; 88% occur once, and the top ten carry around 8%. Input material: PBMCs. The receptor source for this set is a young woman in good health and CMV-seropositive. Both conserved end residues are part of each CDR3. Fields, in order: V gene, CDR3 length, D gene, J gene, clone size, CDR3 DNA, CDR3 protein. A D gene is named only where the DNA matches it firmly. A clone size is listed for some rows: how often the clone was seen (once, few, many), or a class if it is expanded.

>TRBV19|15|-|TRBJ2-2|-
TGTGCCAGTAGGAGGCCCCAATTAAACACCGGGGAGCTGTTTTTT
CASRRPQLNTGELFF
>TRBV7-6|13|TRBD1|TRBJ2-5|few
TGTGCCAGCAGCCAAGGGACAGTAGAGACCCAGTACTTC
CASSQGTVETQYF
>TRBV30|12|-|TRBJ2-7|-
TGTGCCTGGAGTGGAAGGGGGGGCGAGCAGTACTTC
CAWSGRGGEQYF
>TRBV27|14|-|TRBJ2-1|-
TGTGCCAGCAGTTTCAGGGTTCCCGACAATGAGCAGTTCTTC
CASSFRVPDNEQFF
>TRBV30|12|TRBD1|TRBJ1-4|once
TGTGCCTGCAGTACAGGGGAGGAAAAACTGTTTTTT
CACSTGEEKLFF
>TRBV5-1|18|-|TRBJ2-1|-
TGCGCCAGCAGCCCACGGTTAGCGGCGGGTTGGAGACAGCATGAGCAGTTCTTC
CASSPRLAAGWRQHEQFF
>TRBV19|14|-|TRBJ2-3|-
TGTGCCAGTAGTATCCGGGAGCCGGCAGATACGCAGTATTTT
CASSIREPADTQYF
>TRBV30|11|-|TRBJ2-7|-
TGTGCCTGGAATAAGGGAGTGGAGCAGTACTTC
CAWNKGVEQYF
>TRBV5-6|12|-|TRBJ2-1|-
TGTGCCAGCAGCTTTGGTCGGGGTGGGCAGTTCTTC
CASSFGRGGQFF
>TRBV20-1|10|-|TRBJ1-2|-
TGCAGTGCTGCCGGGTATGGCTACACCTTC
CSAAGYGYTF
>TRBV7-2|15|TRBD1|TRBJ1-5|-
TGTGCCAGCAGCTTAGATCCGGGACAGGCTCAGCCCCAGCATTTT
CASSLDPGQAQPQHF
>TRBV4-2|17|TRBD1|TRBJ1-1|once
TGTGCCAGCAGCCAAGCCAAGGACAGGGGGCGGGACACTGAAGCTTTCTTT
CASSQAKDRGRDTEAFF
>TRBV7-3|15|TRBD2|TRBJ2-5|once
TGTGCCAGCAGCTTAACCGGGGGGGTTCTAGAGACCCAGTACTTC
CASSLTGGVLETQYF
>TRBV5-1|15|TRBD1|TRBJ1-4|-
TGCGCCAGCAGCTTGGCCGGGACAGGGAATGAAAAACTGTTTTTT
CASSLAGTGNEKLFF
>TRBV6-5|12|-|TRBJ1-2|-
TGTGCCAGCAGTTCTCCAGGGAATGGCTACACCTTC
CASSSPGNGYTF
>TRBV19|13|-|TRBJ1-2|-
TGTGCCAGTATCCTAGGAAGGGGCTATGGCTACACCTTC
CASILGRGYGYTF
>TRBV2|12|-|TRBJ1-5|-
TGTGCCAGCAGTGGACAGGTTCAGCCCCAGCATTTT
CASSGQVQPQHF
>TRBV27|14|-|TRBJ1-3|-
TGTGCCAGCAGTTTACAGGCAGCTGGAAACACCATATATTTT
CASSLQAAGNTIYF
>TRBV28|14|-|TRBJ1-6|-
TGTGCCAGCGGCCCCGGACAGATCGCTCCACCCCTCCACTTT
CASGPGQIAPPLHF
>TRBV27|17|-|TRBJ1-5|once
TGTGCCAGCAGTTACCTTTCGAGTAGAGGGCCGGGCCAGCCCCAGCATTTT
CASSYLSSRGPGQPQHF
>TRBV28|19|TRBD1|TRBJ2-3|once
TGTGCCAGCAGTCCCTCCGTGGGGTTGCGCAGGGGGCTAGAGCATACGCAGTATTTT
CASSPSVGLRRGLEHTQYF
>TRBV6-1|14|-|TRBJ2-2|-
TGTGCCAGCAGGAGCCTAGCGAACACCGGGGAGCTGTTTTTT
CASRSLANTGELFF
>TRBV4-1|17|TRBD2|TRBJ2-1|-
TGCGCCAGCAGCCAAGATACTAGCGGGGTATCCTACAATGAGCAGTTCTTC
CASSQDTSGVSYNEQFF
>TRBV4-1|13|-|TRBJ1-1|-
TGCGCCAGCAGCCCGCGACAGGTCTCTGAAGCTTTCTTT
CASSPRQVSEAFF
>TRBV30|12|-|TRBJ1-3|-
TGTGCCTGGAGTCCTTCTGGAAACACCATATATTTT
CAWSPSGNTIYF
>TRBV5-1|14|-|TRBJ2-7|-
TGCGCCAGCACTTCCGGGACTGTGAACGGCGAGCAGTACTTC
CASTSGTVNGEQYF
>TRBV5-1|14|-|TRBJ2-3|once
TGCGCCAGCAGCTTGGAGCAGGGGAGTGATACGCAGTATTTT
CASSLEQGSDTQYF
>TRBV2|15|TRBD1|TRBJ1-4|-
TGTGCCAGCAGTGAAGATACAGGGGGCTGGGCAAAACTGTTTTTT
CASSEDTGGWAKLFF
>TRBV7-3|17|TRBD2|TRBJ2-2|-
TGTGCCAGCAGCCGCGGCGTTAGCGGGGGTATTCCCGGGGAGCTGTTTTTT
CASSRGVSGGIPGELFF
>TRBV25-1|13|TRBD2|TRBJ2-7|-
TGTGCCAGTTGGCGGGGGGCCGGCTACGAGCAGTACTTC
CASWRGAGYEQYF
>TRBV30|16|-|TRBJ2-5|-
TGTGCCTGGAGTGTCCGGGGATTCCGCCTTTCGGAGACCCAGTACTTC
CAWSVRGFRLSETQYF
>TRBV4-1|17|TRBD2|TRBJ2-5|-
TGCGCCAGCAGCCAAGTGGGACTAGCGGTGATGGGAGAGACCCAGTACTTC
CASSQVGLAVMGETQYF
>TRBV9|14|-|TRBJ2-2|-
TGTGCCAGCAGCGTAGTTGAGTTCACCGGGGAGCTGTTTTTT
CASSVVEFTGELFF
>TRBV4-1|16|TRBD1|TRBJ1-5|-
TGCGCCAGCAGCCCCCGAGACAGGGTAGGGGCTCAGCCCCAGCATTTT
CASSPRDRVGAQPQHF
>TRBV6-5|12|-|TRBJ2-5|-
TGTGCCAGCAGTTACTTCCAGGGGACCCAGTACTTC
CASSYFQGTQYF
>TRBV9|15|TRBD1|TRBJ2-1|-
TGTGCCAGCAGCGTTGCGGGACAGGTGATCAATGAGCAGTTCTTC
CASSVAGQVINEQFF
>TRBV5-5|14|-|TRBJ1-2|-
TGTGCCAGCAGCCTAACAGGGTCGAGCTATGGCTACACCTTC
CASSLTGSSYGYTF
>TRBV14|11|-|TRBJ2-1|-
TGTGCCAGCAGCCAAGCGTATGAGCAGTTCTTC
CASSQAYEQFF
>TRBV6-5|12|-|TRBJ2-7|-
TGTGCCACCTCCCCGGACACCTACGAGCAGTACTTC
CATSPDTYEQYF
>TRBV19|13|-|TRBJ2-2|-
TGTGCCAGTAGTAGGTCTAGCCCCGGGGAGCTGTTTTTT
CASSRSSPGELFF
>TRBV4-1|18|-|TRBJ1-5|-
TGCGCCAGCAGCCAAGAAGCGGCTTTGGGTCCGGGGAATCAGCCCCAGCATTTT
CASSQEAALGPGNQPQHF
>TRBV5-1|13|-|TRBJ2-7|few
TGCGCCAGCAGCGGAGGGATTTCCTACGAGCAGTACTTC
CASSGGISYEQYF
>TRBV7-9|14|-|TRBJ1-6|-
TGTGCCAGCAGCTTCGGGGTTAGAGGCTCACCCCTCCACTTT
CASSFGVRGSPLHF
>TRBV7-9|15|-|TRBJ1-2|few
TGTGCCAGCAGCTTGGGGAGGGCTACTAACTATGGCTACACCTTC
CASSLGRATNYGYTF
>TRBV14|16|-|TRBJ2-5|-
TGTGCCAGCAGCCACCAAAGCCCTACTGGGGGGGAGACCCAGTACTTC
CASSHQSPTGGETQYF
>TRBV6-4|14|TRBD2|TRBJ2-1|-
TGTGCCAGCAAACCGGGACTACCCTACAATGAGCAGTTCTTC
CASKPGLPYNEQFF
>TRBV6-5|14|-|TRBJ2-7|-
TGTGCCAGCAGTTACGATCAGGGGACCTACGAGCAGTACTTC
CASSYDQGTYEQYF
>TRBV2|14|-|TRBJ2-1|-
TGTGCCAGCAGTGCGGAGACTAGGCTCAGGGAGCAGTTCTTC
CASSAETRLREQFF
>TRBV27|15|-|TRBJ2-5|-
TGTGCCAGCAGCACCAGGGTTTCGGGTGACGGGACCCAGTACTTC
CASSTRVSGDGTQYF
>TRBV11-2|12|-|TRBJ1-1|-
TGTGCCAGCAGCTTAGCAAAGGGGGTGGCTTTCTTT
CASSLAKGVAFF
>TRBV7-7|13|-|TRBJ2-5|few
TGTGCTAGCAGCCCGGACTTTGGAGAGACCCAGTACTTC
CASSPDFGETQYF
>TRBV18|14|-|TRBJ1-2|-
TGTGCCAGCTCACCACGGTCAGGGCTCTATGGCTACACCTTC
CASSPRSGLYGYTF